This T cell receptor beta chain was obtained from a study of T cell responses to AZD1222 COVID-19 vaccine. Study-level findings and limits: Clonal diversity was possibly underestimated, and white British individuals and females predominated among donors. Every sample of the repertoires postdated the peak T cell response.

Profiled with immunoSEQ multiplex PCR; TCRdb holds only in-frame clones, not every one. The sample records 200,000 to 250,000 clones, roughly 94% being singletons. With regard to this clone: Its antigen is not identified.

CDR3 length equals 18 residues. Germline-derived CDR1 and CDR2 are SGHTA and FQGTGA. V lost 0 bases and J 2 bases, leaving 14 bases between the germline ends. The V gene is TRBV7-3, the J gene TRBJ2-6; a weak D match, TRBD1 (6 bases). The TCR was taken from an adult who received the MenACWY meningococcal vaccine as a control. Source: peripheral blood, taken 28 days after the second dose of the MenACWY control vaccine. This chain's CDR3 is CASSLTGSGGAGANVLTF. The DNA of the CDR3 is TGTGCCAGCAGCTTAACAGGGTCTGGGGGCGCTGGGGCCAACGTCCTGACTTTC.